Detailed here is one TCR beta chain. Its antigen is not identified. One junction end disagrees with the germline gene, perhaps due to a read error. This entry is derived from a study of blood T cells in healthy people across ages. Whole-study results and caveats: Donor CMV infection status was unknown, possibly confounding age-related changes in expanded clonotypes. TCR beta diversity was tightly associated with the proportion of naive T cells. Naive CD4+ cell counts and diversity both ran higher in long-lived than in aged donors.

The CDR3 has 13 residues. Germline CDR1 reads MGHDK; CDR2 reads SYGVNS. With a J-beta primer mix and a sample-barcoded 5' primer, a second PCR ran about 6 to 11 cycles. TCRdb re-derived calls from the 5' RACE reads in MiXCR, one entry per CDR3 protein. The sample has roughly 570,000 distinct CDR3 sequences, 27% seen once. Each sample gave at least 6.5 million isolated PBMCs. Sequenced sample: blood. The clonotype was recovered from a woman between 70 and 85 years old in good health. This chain connects TRBV25-1 to TRBJ2-3; D is undetermined. The CDR3 sequence is CASIPLGTDTQCF. In DNA form, the CDR3 reads TGTGCCAGCATCCCCCTCGGCACAGATACGCAGTGTTTT.